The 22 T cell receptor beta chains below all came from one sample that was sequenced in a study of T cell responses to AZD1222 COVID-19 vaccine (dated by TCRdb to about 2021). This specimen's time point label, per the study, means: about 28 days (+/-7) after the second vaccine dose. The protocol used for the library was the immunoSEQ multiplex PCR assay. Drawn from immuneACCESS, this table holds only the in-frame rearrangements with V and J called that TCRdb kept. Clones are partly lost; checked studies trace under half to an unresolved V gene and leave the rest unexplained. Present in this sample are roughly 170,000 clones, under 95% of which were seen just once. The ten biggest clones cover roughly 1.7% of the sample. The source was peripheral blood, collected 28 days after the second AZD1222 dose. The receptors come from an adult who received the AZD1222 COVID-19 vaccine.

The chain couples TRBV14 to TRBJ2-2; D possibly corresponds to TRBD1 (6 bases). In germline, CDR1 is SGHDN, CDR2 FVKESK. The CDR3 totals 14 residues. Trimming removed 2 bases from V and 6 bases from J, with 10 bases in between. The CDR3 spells CASSQLNRAGELFF. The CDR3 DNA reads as TGTGCCAGCAGCCAATTAAACAGGGCCGGGGAGCTGTTTTTT.

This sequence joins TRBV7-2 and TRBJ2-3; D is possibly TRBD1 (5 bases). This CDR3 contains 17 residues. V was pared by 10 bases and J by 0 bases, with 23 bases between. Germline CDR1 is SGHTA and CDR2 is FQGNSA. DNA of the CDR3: TGTGCCACCACCCCCCGCTTAACAGGAAAAAGCACAGATACGCAGTATTTT. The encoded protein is CATTPRLTGKSTDTQYF.

CDR3 residues: CSVASGWLDTEAFF. Here the CDR3 DNA reads TGCAGCGTTGCATCAGGGTGGCTCGACACTGAAGCTTTCTTT. The chain carries TRBV29-1 and TRBJ1-1, with D tentatively TRBD1 (5 bases). Trimming took off 4 bases at V and 3 bases at J, with 15 bases between the two ends. CDR1 and CDR2 from the germline V gene are SQVTM and ANQGSEA. The CDR3 contains 14 residues.

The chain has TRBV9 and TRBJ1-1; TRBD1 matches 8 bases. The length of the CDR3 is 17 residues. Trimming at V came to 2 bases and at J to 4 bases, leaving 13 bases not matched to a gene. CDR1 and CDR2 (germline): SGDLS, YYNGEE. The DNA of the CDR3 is TGTGCCAGCAGCGTGGGACCCACGACAGGGGTTGGCACTGAAGCTTTCTTT. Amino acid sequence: CASSVGPTTGVGTEAFF.

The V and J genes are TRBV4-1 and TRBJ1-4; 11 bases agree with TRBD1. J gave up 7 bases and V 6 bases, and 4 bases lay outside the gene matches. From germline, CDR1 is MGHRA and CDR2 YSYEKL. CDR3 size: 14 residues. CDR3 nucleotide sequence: TGCGCCAGCAGTGGGACAGGGGGAACTGAAAAACTGTTTTTT. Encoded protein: CASSGTGGTEKLFF.

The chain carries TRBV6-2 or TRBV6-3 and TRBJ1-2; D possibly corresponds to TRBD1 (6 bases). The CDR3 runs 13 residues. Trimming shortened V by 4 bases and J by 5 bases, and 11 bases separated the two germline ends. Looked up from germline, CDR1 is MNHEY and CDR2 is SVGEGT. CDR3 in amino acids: CASSSRGGYGYTF. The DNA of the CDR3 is TGTGCCAGCAGTTCCAGGGGAGGGTATGGCTACACCTTC.

CDR3 coding DNA: TGTGCCAGCAGTGAACCCCAGGGGGTCCTTGGAAACACCATATATTTT. Translated, it gives CASSEPQGVLGNTIYF. V gene TRBV2 combines with J gene TRBJ1-3; 7 nucleotides match TRBD1. Germline-derived CDR1 and CDR2 are SNHLY and FYNNEI. V lost 2 bases and J lost 3; bases outside the gene matches: 7. The CDR3 has 16 residues.

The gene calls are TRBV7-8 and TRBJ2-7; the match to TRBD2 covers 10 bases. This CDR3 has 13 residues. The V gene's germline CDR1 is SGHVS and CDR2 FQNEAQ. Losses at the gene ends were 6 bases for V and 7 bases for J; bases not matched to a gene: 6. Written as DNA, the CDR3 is TGTGCCAGCAGGGCAAGCGGGAGGGGGGAGCAGTACTTC. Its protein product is CASRASGRGEQYF. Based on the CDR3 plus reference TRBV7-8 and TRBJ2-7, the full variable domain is GAGVSQSPRYKVAKRGQDVALRCDPISGHVSLFWYQQALGQGPEFLTYFQNEAQLDKSGLPSDRFFAERPEGSVSTLKIQRTQQEDSAVYLCASRASGRGEQYFGPGTRLTVT.

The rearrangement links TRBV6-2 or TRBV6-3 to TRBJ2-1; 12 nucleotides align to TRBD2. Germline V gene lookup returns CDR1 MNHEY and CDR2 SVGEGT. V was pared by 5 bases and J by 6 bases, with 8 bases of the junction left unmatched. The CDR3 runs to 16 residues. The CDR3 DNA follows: TGTGCCAGCAGTGACGGACTAGCGGGGTTTGTCAATGAGCAGTTCTTC. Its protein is CASSDGLAGFVNEQFF.

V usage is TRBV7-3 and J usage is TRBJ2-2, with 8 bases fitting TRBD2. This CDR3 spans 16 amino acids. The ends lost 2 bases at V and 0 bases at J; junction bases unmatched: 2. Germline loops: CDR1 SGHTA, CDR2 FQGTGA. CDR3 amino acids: CASSLGGLANTGELFF. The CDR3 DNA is TGTGCCAGCAGCTTAGGGGGACTAGCGAACACCGGGGAGCTGTTTTTT.

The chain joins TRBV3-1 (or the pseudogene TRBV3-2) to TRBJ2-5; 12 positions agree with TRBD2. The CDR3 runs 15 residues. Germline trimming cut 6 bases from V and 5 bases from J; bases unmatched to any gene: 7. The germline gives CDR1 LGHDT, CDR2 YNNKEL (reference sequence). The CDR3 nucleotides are TGTGCCAGCAGTCCGACTAGCGGGAGCATGGAGACCCAGTACTTC. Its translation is CASSPTSGSMETQYF.

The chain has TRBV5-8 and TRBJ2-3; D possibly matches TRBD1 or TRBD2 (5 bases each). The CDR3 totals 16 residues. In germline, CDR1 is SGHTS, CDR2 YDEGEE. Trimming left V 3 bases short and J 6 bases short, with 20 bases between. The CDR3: CASSWRRGGRWDTQYF. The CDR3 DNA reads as TGTGCCAGCAGCTGGAGACGGGGCGGTCGGTGGGATACGCAGTATTTT.

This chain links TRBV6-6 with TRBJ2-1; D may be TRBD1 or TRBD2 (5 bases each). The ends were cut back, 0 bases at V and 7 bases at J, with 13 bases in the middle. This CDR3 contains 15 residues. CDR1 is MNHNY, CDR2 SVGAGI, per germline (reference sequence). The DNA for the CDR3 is TGTGCCAGCAGTTACTCAGGCGGCAGGGAGAATGAGCAGTTCTTC. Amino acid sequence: CASSYSGGRENEQFF.

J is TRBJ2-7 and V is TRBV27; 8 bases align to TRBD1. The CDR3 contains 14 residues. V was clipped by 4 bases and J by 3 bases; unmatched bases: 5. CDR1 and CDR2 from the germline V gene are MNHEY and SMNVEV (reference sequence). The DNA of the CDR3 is TGTGCCAGCAGTTCCGCGGACAGGGACTACGAGCAGTACTTC. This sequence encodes CASSSADRDYEQYF.

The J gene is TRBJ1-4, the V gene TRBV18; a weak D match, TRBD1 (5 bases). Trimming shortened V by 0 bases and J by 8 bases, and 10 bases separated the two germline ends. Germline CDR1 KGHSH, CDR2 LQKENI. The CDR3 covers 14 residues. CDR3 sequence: CASSPPPGNEKLFF. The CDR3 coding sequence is TGTGCCAGCTCACCACCGCCAGGGAACGAAAAACTGTTTTTT.

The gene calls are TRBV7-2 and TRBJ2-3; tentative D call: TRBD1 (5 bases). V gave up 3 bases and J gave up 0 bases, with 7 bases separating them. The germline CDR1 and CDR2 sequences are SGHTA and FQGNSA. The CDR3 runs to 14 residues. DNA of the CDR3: TGTGCCAGCAGCTTTAAGGGGAGCACAGATACGCAGTATTTT. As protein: CASSFKGSTDTQYF.

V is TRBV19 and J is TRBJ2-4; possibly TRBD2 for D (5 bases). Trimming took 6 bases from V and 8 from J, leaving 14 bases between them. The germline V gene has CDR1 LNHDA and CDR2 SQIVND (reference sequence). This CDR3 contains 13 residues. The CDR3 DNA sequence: TGTGCCAGTAGGGAATACGGGAAGGACATTCAGTACTTC. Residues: CASREYGKDIQYF. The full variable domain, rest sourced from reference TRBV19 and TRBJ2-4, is DGGITQSPKYLFRKEGQNVTLSCEQNLNHDAMYWYRQDPGQGLRLIYYSQIVNDFQKGDIAEGYSVSREKKESFPLTVTSAQKNPTAFYLCASREYGKDIQYFGAGTRLSVL.

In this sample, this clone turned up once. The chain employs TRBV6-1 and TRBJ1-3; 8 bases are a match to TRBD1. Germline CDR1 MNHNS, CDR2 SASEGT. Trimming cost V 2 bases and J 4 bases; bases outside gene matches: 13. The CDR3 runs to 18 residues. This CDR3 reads CASSERGQGSGGGNTIYF. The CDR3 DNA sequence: TGTGCCAGCAGTGAAAGAGGACAGGGAAGTGGAGGGGGAAACACCATATATTTT.

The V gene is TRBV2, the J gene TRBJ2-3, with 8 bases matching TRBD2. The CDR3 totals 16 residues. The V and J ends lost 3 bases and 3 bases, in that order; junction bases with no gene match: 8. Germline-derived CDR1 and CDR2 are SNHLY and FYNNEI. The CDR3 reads CASSEFSGGRTDTQYF. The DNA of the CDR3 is TGTGCCAGCAGTGAGTTTTCGGGGGGGAGAACAGATACGCAGTATTTT.

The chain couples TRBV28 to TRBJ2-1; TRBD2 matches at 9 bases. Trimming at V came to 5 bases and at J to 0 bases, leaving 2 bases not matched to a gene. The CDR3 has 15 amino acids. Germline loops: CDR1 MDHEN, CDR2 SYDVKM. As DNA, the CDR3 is TGTGCCAGCAGTCGTAGCGGGAGCTCCTACAATGAGCAGTTCTTC. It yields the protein CASSRSGSSYNEQFF.

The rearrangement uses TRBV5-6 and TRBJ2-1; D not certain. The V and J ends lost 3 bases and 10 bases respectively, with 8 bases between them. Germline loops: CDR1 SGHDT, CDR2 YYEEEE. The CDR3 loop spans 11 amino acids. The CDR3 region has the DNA TGTGCCAGCAGCTCCGGACGAGAGCAGTTCTTC. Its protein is CASSSGREQFF.

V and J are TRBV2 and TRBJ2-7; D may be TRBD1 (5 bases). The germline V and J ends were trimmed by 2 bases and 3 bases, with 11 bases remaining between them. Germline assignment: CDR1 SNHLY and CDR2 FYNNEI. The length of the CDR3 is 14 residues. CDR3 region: CASSEFRENYEQYF. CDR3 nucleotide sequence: TGTGCCAGCAGTGAATTCAGGGAAAACTACGAGCAGTACTTC.